These 3 T cell receptor beta chains were all obtained from the same sample, sequenced in a study of shared clonotypes between healthy human individuals. In the naive CD8 group, cells lacked CD45RO and were positively selected for CCR7, so terminally differentiated effector memory CD45RA+ cells were left out. The repertoire was sequenced with immunoSEQ multiplex PCR; TCRdb's copy has only in-frame clones and lacks some. The sample has some 800,000 clones; 90% to 95% are singletons. Sequencing was carried out using naive CD8+ T cells sorted from blood. These receptors all come from a man aged 30 to 45 in good health.

V and J are TRBV21-1 and TRBJ1-2. TRBV21-1 is a listed pseudogene. This CDR3 region has 10 residues. Written as DNA, the CDR3 is TGTGCCAGCGGACACTATGGCTACACCTTC. As protein: CASGHYGYTF.

The CDR3 spells CAWSLPGAKNIQYF. CDR3 DNA sequence: TGTGCCTGGAGTCTTCCGGGAGCCAAAAACATTCAGTACTTC. V and J are TRBV30 and TRBJ2-4; D remains unclear. The CDR3 runs to 14 residues. Trimming cost V 2 bases and J 0 bases, with 8 bases left between them. Germline-derived CDR1 and CDR2 are GTSNPN and SVGIG (reference sequence).

There are a few counts of this clone. The V and J genes are TRBV6-5 and TRBJ1-1; D perhaps matches TRBD1 (6 bases). This CDR3 has 11 amino acids. Germline CDR1 reads MNHEY; CDR2 reads SVGAGI. V was cut by 2 bases and J by 11 bases, with 9 bases left in between. CDR3 sequence reads: CASSYGQGAFF. The CDR3 DNA sequence: TGTGCCAGCAGTTACGGCCAGGGGGCTTTCTTT.